This T cell receptor (beta chain) was profiled in a study of T-cell reconstitution after alpha-beta-depleted transplantation in children. Unique molecular identifiers were used to barcode this TCRbeta library. TCRdb ran MiXCR on the PCR reads and lists one entry per CDR3 protein. The data contain fewer than 550,000 distinct CDR3 sequences, about a tenth of them seen just once; the ten biggest clones take up roughly 6%. The junction had 5 bases not matched to a gene; V was cut back by 3 bases and J by 12 bases. Germline CDR1 and CDR2: SGHAT and FQNNGV. The CDR3 extends over 13 amino acids. This rearrangement joins TRBV11-2 to TRBJ2-1; TRBD2 matches at 10 bases. The sequenced sample was PBMCs from the stem cell graft donor, obtained from the stem cell graft. The receptor's source is a human donor who donated a stem cell graft to a child with acute myeloid leukemia. The CDR3 here is CASSFGTSEVQFF. As DNA, the CDR3 is TGTGCCAGCAGCTTTGGGACTAGCGAGGTGCAGTTCTTC.